The rows below give T cell receptor beta chains drawn from one sample of a study of shared clonotypes between healthy human individuals. Clones were read by immunoSEQ multiplex PCR, and TCRdb kept only the in-frame ones, dropping some. Here the sample spans some 680,000 clones, more than 70% being singletons. Sequenced: memory CD4+ T cells sorted from blood. Source of these receptors: a woman aged 30 to 39 in good health. The CDR3 runs from the conserved cysteine through the conserved F or W. The D gene is left open where the match is weak. The size entry is marked missing in some rows and otherwise reads once, few, many or a size class.

V gene: TRBV18; D gene: TRBD1; clone size: NA; J gene: TRBJ1-2; CDR3 DNA: TGTGCCAGCTCACCGTCAGGGGGCGACTATGGCTACACCTTC; CDR3 protein: CASSPSGGDYGYTF
V gene: TRBV11-2; D gene: NA; clone size: once; J gene: TRBJ2-2; CDR3 DNA: TGTGCCAGCAGCTTAGTTAGGGCGGCCGGGGAGCTGTTTTTT; CDR3 protein: CASSLVRAAGELFF
V gene: TRBV19; D gene: TRBD1; clone size: NA; J gene: TRBJ2-3; CDR3 DNA: TGTGCCAGTCGACAGGGGAGCACAGATACGCAGTATTTT; CDR3 protein: CASRQGSTDTQYF
V gene: TRBV4-2; D gene: NA; clone size: few; J gene: TRBJ2-3; CDR3 DNA: TGTGCCAGCAGCCAAGATCGCGGACTCACAGATACGCAGTATTTT; CDR3 protein: CASSQDRGLTDTQYF
V gene: TRBV10-1; D gene: TRBD2; clone size: NA; J gene: TRBJ2-1; CDR3 DNA: TGCGCCAGCATCGTGCGGGAGGGCAGAAATGAGCAGTTCTTC; CDR3 protein: CASIVREGRNEQFF
V gene: TRBV7-3; D gene: NA; clone size: NA; J gene: TRBJ2-5; CDR3 DNA: TGTGCCAGCAGCTTTCAGGCTGGCGGCCAAGAGACCCAGTACTTC; CDR3 protein: CASSFQAGGQETQYF
V gene: TRBV28; D gene: NA; clone size: NA; J gene: TRBJ2-3; CDR3 DNA: TGTGCCAGCAGTCGAAAGAGCACAGATACGCAGTATTTT; CDR3 protein: CASSRKSTDTQYF
V gene: TRBV6-5; D gene: NA; clone size: NA; J gene: TRBJ1-2; CDR3 DNA: TGTGCCAGCATGGACGGCTTACTTGGGGGCTACACCTTC; CDR3 protein: CASMDGLLGGYTF
V gene: TRBV4-1; D gene: NA; clone size: NA; J gene: TRBJ2-6; CDR3 DNA: TGCGCCAGCAGCCAAGGGGGGGCCTCTGGGGCCAACGTCCTGACTTTC; CDR3 protein: CASSQGGASGANVLTF
V gene: TRBV10-3; D gene: TRBD1; clone size: NA; J gene: TRBJ1-5; CDR3 DNA: TGTGCCATCAGTGAAGGGCAGGGGGCGCGGAATCAGCCCCAGCATTTT; CDR3 protein: CAISEGQGARNQPQHF
V gene: TRBV2; D gene: NA; clone size: NA; J gene: TRBJ1-1; CDR3 DNA: TGTGCCAGCAGCTCAGGGAGAGGTATGAACACTGAAGCTTTCTTT; CDR3 protein: CASSSGRGMNTEAFF
V gene: TRBV2; D gene: NA; clone size: many; J gene: TRBJ2-1; CDR3 DNA: TGTGCCACCCGGGCAGGGGGGTACAATGAGCAGTTCTTC; CDR3 protein: CATRAGGYNEQFF
V gene: TRBV5-6; D gene: NA; clone size: NA; J gene: TRBJ2-1; CDR3 DNA: TGTGCCAGCAGCTTGCAAGGGGCTGCATCCTACAATGAGCAGTTCTTC; CDR3 protein: CASSLQGAASYNEQFF
V gene: TRBV27; D gene: TRBD2; clone size: NA; J gene: TRBJ2-3; CDR3 DNA: TGTGCCAGCAGTAAAGAGGGACTAGCATCCGCAGATACGCAGTATTTT; CDR3 protein: CASSKEGLASADTQYF
V gene: TRBV15; D gene: TRBD2; clone size: NA; J gene: TRBJ2-3; CDR3 DNA: TGTGCCACCGCCTTTGGAGCGGGGAGCACAGATACGCAGTATTTT; CDR3 protein: CATAFGAGSTDTQYF